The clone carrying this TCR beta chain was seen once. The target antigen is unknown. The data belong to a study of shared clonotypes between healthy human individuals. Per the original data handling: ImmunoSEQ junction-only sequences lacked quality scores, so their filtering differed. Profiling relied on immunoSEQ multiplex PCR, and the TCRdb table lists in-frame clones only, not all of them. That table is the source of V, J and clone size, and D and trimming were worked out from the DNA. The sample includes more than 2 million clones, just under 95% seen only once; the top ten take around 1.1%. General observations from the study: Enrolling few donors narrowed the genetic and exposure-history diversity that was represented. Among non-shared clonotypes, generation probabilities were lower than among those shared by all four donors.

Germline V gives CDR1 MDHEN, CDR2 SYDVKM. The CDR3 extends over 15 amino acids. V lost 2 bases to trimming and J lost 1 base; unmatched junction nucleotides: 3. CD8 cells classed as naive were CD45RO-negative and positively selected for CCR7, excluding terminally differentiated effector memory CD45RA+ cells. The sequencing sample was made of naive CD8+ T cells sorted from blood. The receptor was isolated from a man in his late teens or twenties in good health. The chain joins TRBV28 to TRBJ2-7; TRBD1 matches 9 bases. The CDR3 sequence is CASSLTGGYSYEQYF. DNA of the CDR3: TGTGCCAGCAGTTTAACAGGGGGCTATTCCTACGAGCAGTACTTC. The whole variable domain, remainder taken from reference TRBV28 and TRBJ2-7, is DVKVTQSSRYLVKRTGEKVFLECVQDMDHENMFWYRQDPGLGLRLIYFSYDVKMKEKGDIPEGYSVSREKKERFSLILESASTNQTSMYLCASSLTGGYSYEQYFGPGTRLTVT.